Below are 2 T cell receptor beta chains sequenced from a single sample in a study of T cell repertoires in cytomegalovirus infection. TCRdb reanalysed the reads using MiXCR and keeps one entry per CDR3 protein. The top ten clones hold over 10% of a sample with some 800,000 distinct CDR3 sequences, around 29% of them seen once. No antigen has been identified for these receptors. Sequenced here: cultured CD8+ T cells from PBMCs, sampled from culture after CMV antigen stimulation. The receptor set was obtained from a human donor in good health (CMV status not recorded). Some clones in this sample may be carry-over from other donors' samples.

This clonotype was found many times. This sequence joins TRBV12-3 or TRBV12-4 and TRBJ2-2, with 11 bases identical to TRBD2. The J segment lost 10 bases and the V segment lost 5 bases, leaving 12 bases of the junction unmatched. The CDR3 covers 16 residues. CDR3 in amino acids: CASSPRGSGGAEELFF. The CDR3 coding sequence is TGTGCCAGCAGTCCCCGAGGTAGCGGGGGGGCCGAGGAGCTGTTTTTT.

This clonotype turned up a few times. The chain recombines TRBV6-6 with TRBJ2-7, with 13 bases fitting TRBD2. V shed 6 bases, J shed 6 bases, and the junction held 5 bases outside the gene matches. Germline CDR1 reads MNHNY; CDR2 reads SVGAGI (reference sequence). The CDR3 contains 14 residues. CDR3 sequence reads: CASRLGLAGIEQYV. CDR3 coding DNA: TGTGCCAGCAGACTGGGACTAGCGGGGATCGAGCAGTACGTC.